The 20 T cell receptor beta chains listed next were all sequenced from one sample in a study of monozygotic twins with inflammatory bowel disease. Using the 5' RACE reads, TCRdb records one entry per CDR3 protein without DNA. Seen in this sample are 93,000 or so distinct CDR3 sequences; the ten most common clones hold approximately 1.8%. Sequencing was done on a sample of blood. The receptors stem from a human donor with ulcerative colitis or Crohn's disease, or a healthy co-twin of an affected twin (not recorded which).

The chain uses TRBV7-2 and TRBJ2-1; TCRdb gives TRBD2 as the D gene, but with no DNA this cannot be confirmed. This CDR3 has 16 amino acids. The germline V gene encodes CDR1 SGHTA and CDR2 FQGNSA. This CDR3 is CASSQEPGLAGGEQFF.

This chain connects TRBV6-6 to TRBJ2-7. Germline V gives CDR1 MNHNY, CDR2 SVGAGI (reference sequence). There are 11 residues in the CDR3. The CDR3 sequence is CASSYSKEQYF.

The rearrangement links TRBV12-3 or TRBV12-4 to TRBJ1-3; the D call from TCRdb, TRBD1, cannot be confirmed without DNA. The CDR3 spans 16 residues. The CDR3 spells CASSPQGELGGNTIYF.

The V and J genes are TRBV28 and TRBJ1-3. Germline CDR1 reads MDHEN; CDR2 reads SYDVKM. This CDR3 contains 16 residues. CDR3 sequence: CASKNQGSAVGNTIYF.

V gene TRBV4-2 combines with J gene TRBJ1-6; TCRdb calls TRBD1, which cannot be checked without DNA. The CDR3 loop spans 14 amino acids. Germline CDR1 LGHNA, CDR2 YNFKEQ. The CDR3 loop reads CASIVGGDRSPLHF.

The rearrangement links TRBV24-1 to TRBJ2-2. The CDR3 is made up of 16 amino acids. In germline, CDR1 is KGHDR, CDR2 SFDVKD. The CDR3 spells CATSGSGYWNTGELFF.

This chain uses TRBV30 with TRBJ2-3; checking the TCRdb D call of TRBD1 is not possible without DNA. CDR1 is GTSNPN and CDR2 is SVGIG in the germline V gene (reference sequence). This CDR3 spans 15 amino acids. The CDR3 spells CAWRRRQGNTDTQYF. Based on the CDR3 plus reference TRBV30 and TRBJ2-3, the full variable domain is SQTIHQWPATLVQPVGSPLSLECTVEGTSNPNLYWYRQAAGRGLQLLFYSVGIGQISSEVPQNLSASRPQDRQFILSSKKLLLSDSGFYLCAWRRRQGNTDTQYFGPGTRLTVL.

The chain uses TRBV7-2 and TRBJ1-5. Per the germline V gene, CDR1 is SGHTA and CDR2 is FQGNSA. This CDR3 is built from 15 residues. The CDR3 reads CASSLGRYSNQPQHF.

The chain joins TRBV7-3 to TRBJ2-1; the D call of TRBD2 rests on TCRdb alone, since no DNA is present to check it. The germline CDR1 and CDR2 sequences are SGHTA and FQGTGA. The CDR3 sequence is 15 residues long. Here the CDR3 reads CASSSGTSGYNEQFF.

The gene calls are TRBV3-1 and TRBJ2-5; the TCRdb D gene call, TRBD1, has no DNA to confirm it. Germline lookup yields CDR1 LGHDT and CDR2 YNNKEL (reference sequence). This CDR3 region has 13 residues. Here the CDR3 reads CASSRPGQETQYF.

The chain has TRBV6-5 and TRBJ1-3; TCRdb designates TRBD1, a call that cannot be tested without DNA. This CDR3 comprises 18 residues. Germline V gene sequence: CDR1 MNHEY, CDR2 SVGAGI. This chain's CDR3 is CASSYSGQGASSGNTIYF.

This sequence joins TRBV15 and TRBJ2-7. The CDR3 contains 14 residues. Germline V gives CDR1 LNHNV, CDR2 YYDKDF (reference sequence). The CDR3 spells CATSKGSYAYEQYF.

The chain links TRBV6-1 to TRBJ2-2; TCRdb calls TRBD1, which cannot be checked without DNA. CDR1 and CDR2 from the germline V gene are MNHNS and SASEGT. The CDR3 runs to 15 residues. CDR3 in amino acids: CASRPTGRVTGELFF.

The chain couples TRBV2 to TRBJ2-1; as DNA is missing, the TRBD2 call by TCRdb cannot be tested. This CDR3 has 16 residues. Germline assignment: CDR1 SNHLY and CDR2 FYNNEI. CDR3 region: CASGTSGGAWVNEQFF.

The rearrangement joins TRBV29-1 to TRBJ2-7; TCRdb gives TRBD1 as the D gene, but with no DNA this cannot be confirmed. CDR1 and CDR2 from the germline V gene are SQVTM and ANQGSEA. The CDR3 covers 14 residues. CDR3 in amino acids: CSVKNGAYSYEQYF.

The chain carries TRBV7-2 and TRBJ2-5. Germline loops: CDR1 SGHTA, CDR2 FQGNSA. This CDR3 region has 12 residues. CDR3 in amino acids: CASRPVGETQYF.

The rearrangement joins TRBV5-1 to TRBJ2-7; TCRdb outputs TRBD2, but without DNA this stays unchecked. The CDR3 contains 16 residues. The germline V gene has CDR1 SGHRS and CDR2 YFSETQ. This CDR3 is CASSAPGLAGSHEQYF. Combining the CDR3 with reference TRBV5-1 and TRBJ2-7 gives the whole variable domain KAGVTQTPRYLIKTRGQQVTLSCSPISGHRSVSWYQQTPGQGLQFLFEYFSETQRNKGNFPGRFSGRQFSNSRSEMNVSTLELGDSALYLCASSAPGLAGSHEQYFGPGTRLTVT.

The chain employs TRBV12-3 or TRBV12-4 and TRBJ2-7; TCRdb selects TRBD1, and the lack of DNA leaves this call unchecked. The CDR3 loop spans 14 amino acids. The CDR3 spells CASSNRDRELGQYF.

The V call is TRBV12-3 or TRBV12-4, the J call TRBJ2-1; without DNA, the TCRdb call of TRBD1 cannot be checked. The CDR3 loop spans 19 amino acids. This chain's CDR3 is CASSFRVLSGTGGYNEQFF.

This chain links TRBV10-1 with TRBJ2-7; TCRdb calls TRBD1, which cannot be checked without DNA. The CDR3 length is 14 residues. CDR1 and CDR2 from the germline V gene are WNHNN and SYGVQD (reference sequence). This CDR3 is CASSDGLPRGEQYF.